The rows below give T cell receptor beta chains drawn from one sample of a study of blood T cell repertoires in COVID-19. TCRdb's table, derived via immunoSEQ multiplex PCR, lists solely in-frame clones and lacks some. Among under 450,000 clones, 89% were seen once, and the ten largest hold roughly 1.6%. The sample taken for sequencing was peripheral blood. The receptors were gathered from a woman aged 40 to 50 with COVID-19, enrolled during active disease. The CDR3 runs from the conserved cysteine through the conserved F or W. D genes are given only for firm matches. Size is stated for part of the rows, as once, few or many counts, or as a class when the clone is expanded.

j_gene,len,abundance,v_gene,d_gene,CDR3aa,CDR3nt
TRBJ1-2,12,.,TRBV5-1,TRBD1,CASSSDRGGYTF,TGCGCCAGCAGCTCCGACAGGGGCGGCTACACCTTC
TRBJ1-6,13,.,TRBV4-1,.,CASSQGLNSPLHF,TGCGCCAGCAGCCAAGGGCTTAATTCACCCCTCCACTTT
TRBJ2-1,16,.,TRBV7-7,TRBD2,CASSMGLAGAGSEQFF,TGTGCTAGCAGCATGGGACTAGCGGGAGCAGGCAGTGAGCAGTTCTTC
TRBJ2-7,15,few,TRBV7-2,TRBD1,CASSLLTGTAYEQYF,TGTGCCAGCAGCTTACTGACAGGGACGGCCTACGAGCAGTACTTC
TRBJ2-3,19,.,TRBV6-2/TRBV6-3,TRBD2,CASSYPAGVAGHSTDTQYF,TGTGCCAGCAGTTACCCGGCCGGGGTAGCGGGACATAGCACAGATACGCAGTATTTT
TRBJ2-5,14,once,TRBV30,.,CAWSARAGRETQYF,TGTGCCTGGAGTGCCAGGGCGGGGCGGGAGACCCAGTACTTC
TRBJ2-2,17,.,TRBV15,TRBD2,CATSRVLLAGRTGELFF,TGTGCCACCAGCAGAGTTCTACTAGCGGGGAGGACAGGGGAGCTGTTTTTT
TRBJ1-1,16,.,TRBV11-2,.,CASSSPSGRLNTEAFF,TGTGCCAGCAGCTCACCAAGCGGGCGCTTGAACACTGAAGCTTTCTTT
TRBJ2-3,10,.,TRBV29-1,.,CSSDTDTQYF,TGCAGCTCAGACACAGATACGCAGTATTTT
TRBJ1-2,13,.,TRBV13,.,CASSFYEGYGYTF,TGTGCCAGCAGCTTCTACGAGGGATACGGCTACACCTTC
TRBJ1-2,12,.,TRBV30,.,CACQKSDYGYTF,TGTGCCTGCCAAAAGAGCGACTATGGCTACACCTTC
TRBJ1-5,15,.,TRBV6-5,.,CASSYSPDSNQPQHF,TGTGCCAGCAGTTACTCTCCAGATAGCAATCAGCCCCAGCATTTT
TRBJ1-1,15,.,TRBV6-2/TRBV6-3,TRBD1,CASSPRTGGGTEAFF,TGTGCCAGCAGTCCCCGGACAGGGGGCGGAACTGAAGCTTTCTTT
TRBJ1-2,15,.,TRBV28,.,CASSLGGLLNYGYTF,TGTGCCAGCAGTTTAGGCGGTCTTCTTAACTATGGCTACACCTTC
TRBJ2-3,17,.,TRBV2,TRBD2,CASSEPRLAVRTDTQYF,TGTGCCAGCAGTGAACCTCGACTAGCGGTTAGAACAGATACGCAGTATTTT